A single sample gave rise to the 18 T cell receptor beta chains below, sequenced in a study of shared clonotypes between healthy human individuals. Selected positively for CCR7 and CD45RO-negative, naive CD8 cells excluded terminally differentiated effector memory CD45RA+ cells. The assay was immunoSEQ multiplex PCR, and TCRdb's table has in-frame clones only and misses some. Among about 600,000 clones listed, about 95% were seen once. Sequencing was performed on naive CD8+ T cells sorted from blood. These TCRs come from a woman aged 25-40 years in good health.

The CDR3 DNA reads TGTGCCAGTAGGGGGGGACTAGCGGGACCTAAAGTCGAGCAGTACTTC. Translating gives CASRGGLAGPKVEQYF. The chain has TRBV19 and TRBJ2-7, with 13 bases aligning to TRBD2. V lost 6 bases and J lost 6; bases outside the gene matches: 11. The germline V gene has CDR1 LNHDA and CDR2 SQIVND (reference sequence). The CDR3 runs to 16 residues.

The chain links TRBV5-6 to TRBJ1-1; 8 nucleotides match TRBD1. V dropped 4 bases and J dropped 1; count of bases not matched to a gene: 3. The CDR3 is 14 amino acids. The germline V gene encodes CDR1 SGHDT and CDR2 YYEEEE. CDR3 coding DNA: TGTGCCAGCAGCGCAGGGGGCGGGAACACTGAAGCTTTCTTT. This encodes CASSAGGGNTEAFF.

CDR3: CAISAKSTGELFF. The CDR3 nucleotides are TGTGCCATCAGTGCAAAATCCACCGGGGAGCTGTTTTTT. The chain has TRBV10-3 and TRBJ2-2; D not resolved. Germline V gives CDR1 ENHRY, CDR2 SYGVKD. The CDR3 consists of 13 residues. V was shortened by 4 bases and J by 4 bases, with 7 bases between the two germline ends.

The V call is TRBV28, the J call TRBJ1-1, with D possibly being TRBD1 (6 bases). CDR1 and CDR2 (germline): MDHEN, SYDVKM. The CDR3 runs to 13 residues. V was clipped by 9 bases and J by 3 bases, with 14 bases between them. The DNA of the CDR3 is TGTGCCAGTTCTGGAGGGGGATACACTGAAGCTTTCTTT. This codes for CASSGGGYTEAFF.

This chain joins TRBV7-8 and TRBJ2-7; D may be TRBD2 (7 bases). The ends were cut back, 3 bases at V and 1 base at J, with 13 bases in the middle. Germline V gene data show CDR1 as SGHVS and CDR2 as FQNEAQ. The CDR3 spans 15 residues. This chain's CDR3 is CASSFPRGQSYEQYF. CDR3 bases: TGTGCCAGCAGCTTCCCGCGGGGGCAGTCCTACGAGCAGTACTTC.

V is TRBV27 and J is TRBJ2-7, with 7 positions matching TRBD2. The CDR3 extends over 15 amino acids. After removal of 2 bases from V and 0 bases from J, the junction contained 4 bases not matched to a gene. Per the germline V gene, CDR1 is MNHEY and CDR2 is SMNVEV (reference sequence). CDR3 amino acids: CASSLLAVSSYEQYF. CDR3 nucleotides: TGTGCCAGCAGTTTACTAGCGGTAAGCTCCTACGAGCAGTACTTC.

The J gene is TRBJ1-4, the V gene TRBV28, with 7 bases matching TRBD1. CDR1 is MDHEN and CDR2 is SYDVKM in the germline V gene. The CDR3 is 14 amino acids. V shed 5 bases, J shed 7 bases, and the junction held 7 bases outside the gene matches. This chain's CDR3 is CASSRGTEVEKLFF. The CDR3, as DNA: TGTGCCAGCAGTAGGGGGACAGAGGTTGAAAAACTGTTTTTT.

This chain joins TRBV5-4 and TRBJ2-7; D not resolved. Germline CDR1 reads SGHNT; CDR2 reads YYREEE (reference sequence). The V end was cut by 0 bases, the J end by 2 bases, with 9 bases between. The CDR3 spans 14 residues. For the CDR3, the DNA is TGTGCCAGCAGCTTGGAGGGCGGCGCCTACGAGCAGTACTTC. It translates to CASSLEGGAYEQYF.

The CDR3 nucleotides read TGCGCCAGCAGCTTTACTAGCGCGGAGTCGCGTGAGCAGTTCTTC. Protein sequence: CASSFTSAESREQFF. The V gene is TRBV5-1, the J gene TRBJ2-1; 7 bases are a match to TRBD2. The CDR3 length is 15 residues. J lost 9 bases, V lost 2 bases, and 11 bases had no gene match. Per the germline V gene, CDR1 is SGHRS and CDR2 is YFSETQ.

The gene calls are TRBV28 and TRBJ2-7, with 9 bases lining up with TRBD2. Germline CDR1 is MDHEN and CDR2 is SYDVKM. The CDR3 loop spans 14 amino acids. After removal of 1 base from V and 4 bases from J, the junction contained 2 bases not matched to a gene. CDR3: CASSLLSGRYEQYF. CDR3 bases: TGTGCCAGCAGTTTATTAAGCGGGAGGTACGAGCAGTACTTC. Supplemented by reference TRBV28 and TRBJ2-7, the full variable domain reads DVKVTQSSRYLVKRTGEKVFLECVQDMDHENMFWYRQDPGLGLRLIYFSYDVKMKEKGDIPEGYSVSREKKERFSLILESASTNQTSMYLCASSLLSGRYEQYFGPGTRLTVT.

The chain carries TRBV7-8 and TRBJ2-7, with 10 nucleotides matching TRBD2. This CDR3 is 17 amino acids long. The V and J ends lost 1 base and 0 bases, in that order; junction bases with no gene match: 6. Germline loops: CDR1 SGHVS, CDR2 FQNEAQ. Here the CDR3 reads CASSLGLAGAGSYEQYF. The CDR3 DNA sequence: TGTGCCAGCAGCTTAGGGCTAGCGGGAGCGGGCTCCTACGAGCAGTACTTC.

For the CDR3, the DNA is TGTGCCAGCAGCTTAGGCCTGGGCGGGAGTAGTTACAATGAGCAGTTCTTC. Amino acids: CASSLGLGGSSYNEQFF. The chain combines TRBV13 with TRBJ2-1, with TRBD2 matching over 7 bases. Germline V gene sequence: CDR1 PRHDT, CDR2 FYEKMQ (reference sequence). The CDR3 has 17 residues. With 0 bases clipped from V and 4 bases from J, the junction kept 9 bases outside the gene matches.

The V gene is TRBV10-2, the J gene TRBJ2-1; 7 bases fit TRBD2. Germline CDR1 is WSHSY and CDR2 is SAAADI. The V gene end was trimmed by 7 bases and the J gene end by 6 bases; junction bases not matched to a gene: 9. The CDR3 consists of 14 residues. The DNA of the CDR3 is TGCGCCAGCACCACCCCGGGAGGAATCAATGAGCAGTTCTTC. Its protein product is CASTTPGGINEQFF.

The genes are TRBV19 and TRBJ1-4; 11 bases agree with TRBD1. After removal of 6 bases from V and 4 bases from J, the junction contained 10 bases not matched to a gene. This CDR3 has 17 amino acids. Per germline, CDR1 LNHDA and CDR2 SQIVND (reference sequence). The CDR3 region is CASRQPGQGVYNEKLFF. In DNA form, the CDR3 reads TGTGCCAGTAGACAACCGGGACAGGGGGTTTATAATGAAAAACTGTTTTTT.

The chain carries TRBV28 and TRBJ2-1, with D perhaps matching TRBD2 (6 bases). The germline gives CDR1 MDHEN, CDR2 SYDVKM. The CDR3 consists of 14 residues. Trimming pared 5 bases from V and 4 bases from J, leaving 12 bases between. The CDR3 DNA reads TGTGCCAGCAGTCTAATGGGACTTTACAATGAGCAGTTCTTC. Its protein is CASSLMGLYNEQFF.

The rearrangement links TRBV6-6 to TRBJ1-5, with D possibly TRBD1 on 5 matching bases. Germline values: CDR1 MNHNY, CDR2 SVGAGI (reference sequence). There are 15 residues in the CDR3. Trimming removed 0 bases at V and 7 bases at J, with 13 bases between. CDR3 amino acids: CASSYSAGPGQPQHF. Written as DNA, the CDR3 is TGTGCCAGCAGTTACTCGGCAGGGCCTGGACAGCCCCAGCATTTT.

This chain joins TRBV19 and TRBJ2-1, with TRBD2 matching 11 bases. The J segment lost 15 bases and the V segment lost 7 bases, leaving 14 bases of the junction unmatched. CDR3 length: 14 amino acids. Germline CDR1 LNHDA, CDR2 SQIVND (reference sequence). The CDR3 DNA reads TGTGCCAGTACCCCGGGACTAGCGGCTGGTTCGGTGTTCTTC. Its translation is CASTPGLAAGSVFF.

The rearrangement uses TRBV5-5 and TRBJ1-1; TRBD1 matches at 10 bases. The germline CDR1 and CDR2 sequences are SGHKS and YYEKEE (reference sequence). The CDR3 runs 16 residues. Germline trimming cut 0 bases from V and 4 bases from J; bases unmatched to any gene: 6. The chain's CDR3 is CASSLGGQGIGTEAFF. DNA of the CDR3: TGTGCCAGCAGCTTGGGGGGACAGGGGATAGGCACTGAAGCTTTCTTT.